This T cell receptor (beta chain) was captured by sequencing in a study of blood T cell repertoires in COVID-19 (dated by TCRdb to the early 2020s). Study-wide context: Collaborator samples came from the United States, Italy and Spain and covered acute and convalescent phases of COVID-19. Nearly every sample came with metadata listing a de-identified subject ID, COVID-19 status, age in years and sex. The prospective study material was composed of cDNA or gDNA derived from T cells, B-cell-depleted T cells, or PBMCs. Subjects who had been exposed to COVID-19, were actively infected with it, or had recovered from it provided the deeply sampled blood TCRbeta repertoires that made up the dataset. The samples were drawn from two sources: the first 160 participants of the ongoing ImmuneRACE study, and fewer than 1,500 subjects contributed by 6 global collaborators. Where HLA class I and class II types were available, the types were taken from metadata supplied by the sample provider, not from assay-based typing. The repertoires were released in a freely available public database meant as a resource for research on the immune response to SARS-CoV-2. Study-level results and caveats: The amount of clinical and demographic metadata varied by source and participant and was provided uncurated.

This clone was found a few times. It has no known antigen specificity. Per-nucleotide qualities are absent, and no much larger clonotype sits a single base away. Each collaborating institution followed its own protocols to collect whole blood in K2EDTA tubes. Collaborator samples were shipped for TCRbeta analysis as frozen whole blood, isolated PBMCs, or DNA extracted from either sample type. The germline V gene encodes CDR1 SGHAT and CDR2 FQNNGV. The CDR3 covers 16 residues, taking in both the cysteine and the phenylalanine. This entry keeps only the CDR3 DNA: 48 bases, framed from base 1. The V end loses 0 bases and the J end loses 2 bases, and a stretch of 8 bases separates them. TCRbeta CDR3 regions were amplified from genomic DNA by means of the immunoSEQ Assay, a bias-controlled multiplex PCR. In the original analysis: The number of nucleated cells in each sample was estimated from the amplification of reference gene primers within the assay. To quantify the absolute abundance of each unique TCRbeta CDR3 rearrangement, sequence reads were collapsed and filtered. Productive Simpson clonality was computed per sample as the square root of Simpson's diversity index over productive rearrangements. This immuneACCESS table, as held by TCRdb, lists in-frame sequences with V and J called but not all clones. Of the missing ones, under half trace to an unresolved V gene in checked studies; the others have no known cause. Clonal size and the V and J genes are those of that table, whereas D and trimming came from the DNA. In this sample the table shows around 180,000 clones, about 85% of which occur a single time. The top ten constitute roughly 26% of the sample.

The sequenced material came from peripheral blood. This receptor chain uses TRBV11-2 and TRBJ2-6; the D gene is not confidently resolved. The receptor was isolated from a man aged 55 to 69 with acute or convalescent COVID-19. CDR3 sequence: CASSLDLRAGANVLTF. The base sequence is TGTGCCAGCAGCTTAGATCTCCGGGCTGGGGCCAACGTCCTGACTTTC.